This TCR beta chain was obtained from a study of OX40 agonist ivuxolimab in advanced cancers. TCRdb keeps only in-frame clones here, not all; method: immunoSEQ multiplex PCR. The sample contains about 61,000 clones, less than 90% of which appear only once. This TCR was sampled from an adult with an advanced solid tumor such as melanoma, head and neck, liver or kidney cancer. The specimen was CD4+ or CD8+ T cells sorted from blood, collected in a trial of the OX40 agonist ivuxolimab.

The CDR3 DNA reads as TGTGCCAGCAGTCGGAACGGACAGGGGGAAGCGAAAAAACTGTTTTTT. It yields the protein CASSRNGQGEAKKLFF. The V call is TRBV28, the J call TRBJ1-4; the match to TRBD1 covers 10 bases. Germline CDR1 and CDR2: MDHEN and SYDVKM. The CDR3 sequence is 16 residues long. Unmatched junction bases numbered 12, after V lost 5 bases and J lost 9 bases.